These 32 T cell receptor beta chains originate from one sample sequenced in a study of T cell responses to AZD1222 COVID-19 vaccine. This table comes from immunoSEQ multiplex PCR, and its TCRdb copy is limited to in-frame clones, with some not included. The sample has roughly 140,000 clones, 85% to 90% seen once. The sample in question was peripheral blood, obtained 28 days after the second AZD1222 dose. These receptors all come from an adult who received the AZD1222 COVID-19 vaccine.

This clone was seen a handful of times. The chain combines TRBV5-1 with TRBJ2-5, with 9 bases fitting TRBD2. This CDR3 is 17 amino acids long. The V gene end was trimmed by 6 bases and the J gene end by 8 bases; junction bases not matched to a gene: 20. Per the germline V gene, CDR1 is SGHRS and CDR2 is YFSETQ. The CDR3 loop is CASMWTAGGSLLETQYF. The CDR3 DNA sequence: TGCGCCAGCATGTGGACGGCGGGAGGGTCCCTGTTGGAAACCCAGTACTTC.

This clone was found a few times. The chain combines TRBV6-2 or TRBV6-3 with TRBJ1-4; TRBD1 aligns across 7 bases. Trimming cost V 5 bases and J 8 bases; bases outside gene matches: 5. The germline CDR1 and CDR2 sequences are MNHEY and SVGEGT. CDR3 length: 13 amino acids. Here the CDR3 DNA reads TGTGCCAGCAGTCATCGACAGGGCGAAAAACTGTTTTTT. This encodes CASSHRQGEKLFF.

This chain joins TRBV25-1 and TRBJ2-2; D ambiguous. CDR3 length equals 15 residues. Trimming pared 1 base from V and 1 base from J, leaving 7 bases between. Germline CDR1 MGHDK, CDR2 SYGVNS. CDR3 residues: CASSESTLNTGELFF. The CDR3 nucleotides are TGTGCCAGCAGTGAATCTACGTTGAACACCGGGGAGCTGTTTTTT.

The chain is built from TRBV11-2 and TRBJ1-3; 7 bases are shared with TRBD1. The J segment lost 4 bases and the V segment lost 3 bases, leaving 12 bases of the junction unmatched. The CDR3 is 17 residues long. The germline gives CDR1 SGHAT, CDR2 FQNNGV. CDR3 residues: CASSFILDRALGNTIYF. The CDR3 nucleotides are TGTGCCAGCAGCTTTATTCTCGACAGGGCGTTGGGAAACACCATATATTTT.

The rearrangement joins TRBV5-1 to TRBJ2-2, with D maybe TRBD2 (6 bases). The V end was cut by 7 bases, the J end by 1 base, with 20 bases between. The length of the CDR3 is 17 residues. Germline lookup yields CDR1 SGHRS and CDR2 YFSETQ. The CDR3 DNA reads as TGCGCCAGCCGATCACTCGTTCGCGGGGTGAACACCGGGGAGCTGTTTTTT. As protein: CASRSLVRGVNTGELFF.

The rearrangement links TRBV11-2 to TRBJ1-3; D not certain. This CDR3 is built from 17 residues. V was shortened by 1 base and J by 0 bases, with 13 bases between the two germline ends. CDR1 and CDR2 (germline): SGHAT, FQNNGV. DNA for the CDR3: TGTGCCAGCAGCTTAGTACCTGGCCGATACTCTGGAAACACCATATATTTT. Its protein is CASSLVPGRYSGNTIYF.

The rearrangement joins TRBV7-3 to TRBJ2-2; D is ambiguous. Trimming removed 2 bases from V and 0 bases from J, with 7 bases in between. Per germline, CDR1 SGHTA and CDR2 FQGTGA. The length of the CDR3 is 15 residues. For the CDR3, the DNA is TGTGCCAGCAGCTTAGCGGTTTCGAACACCGGGGAGCTGTTTTTT. Translation: CASSLAVSNTGELFF.

The CDR3 DNA is TGCAGCGTTCGCGGGACAGGGGTAGGAGAGCAGTACTTC. Translation: CSVRGTGVGEQYF. The chain recombines TRBV29-1 with TRBJ2-7, with TRBD1 matching over 10 bases. Trimming took 5 bases from V and 7 from J; bases not matched to a gene: 8. Germline lookup yields CDR1 SQVTM and CDR2 ANQGSEA. This CDR3 contains 13 residues.

The gene calls are TRBV4-3 and TRBJ2-3, with 8 bases matching TRBD1. CDR1 LGHNA and CDR2 YSLEER come from the germline V gene. The CDR3 loop spans 16 amino acids. The junction had 13 bases not matched to a gene; V was cut back by 5 bases and J by 6 bases. The CDR3 nucleotides read TGCGCCAGCAGCAGCCAAGACAGGGGTAGCAGGGATACGCAGTATTTT. Protein sequence: CASSSQDRGSRDTQYF.

The chain employs TRBV7-2 and TRBJ1-1, with TRBD1 matching 10 bases. The CDR3 spans 14 residues. Germline V gene data show CDR1 as SGHTA and CDR2 as FQGNSA. Trimming removed 5 bases from V and 2 bases from J; junction bases left unmatched: 2. In DNA, the CDR3 is TGTGCCAGCAGCCGGGACAGGGGAAACACTGAAGCTTTCTTT. Residues: CASSRDRGNTEAFF.

The chain combines TRBV2 with TRBJ2-7, with TRBD1 matching over 10 bases. The germline gives CDR1 SNHLY, CDR2 FYNNEI. The CDR3 length is 13 residues. V shed 8 bases, J shed 4 bases, and the junction held 5 bases outside the gene matches. CDR3 sequence: CASSGTGDYEQYF. CDR3 nucleotide sequence: TGTGCCAGCTCCGGGACAGGGGATTACGAGCAGTACTTC.

The CDR3: CASSQGEGRAFF. CDR3 bases: TGTGCCAGCAGCCAAGGGGAGGGTAGGGCTTTCTTT. The chain carries TRBV3-1 (or the pseudogene TRBV3-2) and TRBJ1-1; D unresolved. Trimming shortened V by 1 base and J by 11 bases, and 11 bases separated the two germline ends. The CDR3 spans 12 residues. The germline V gene encodes CDR1 LGHDT and CDR2 YNNKEL (reference sequence).

The gene calls are TRBV19 and TRBJ2-3, with D perhaps matching TRBD1 or TRBD2 (5 bases each). This CDR3 contains 15 residues. Germline V gives CDR1 LNHDA, CDR2 SQIVND (reference sequence). V was pared by 6 bases and J by 4 bases, with 17 bases between. CDR3 region: CASSPLGVGPDTQYF. The CDR3 DNA is TGTGCCAGTAGCCCCTTGGGGGTGGGGCCAGATACGCAGTATTTT.

V usage is TRBV19 and J usage is TRBJ2-2; unclear D gene. V shed 1 base and J shed 1 base, with 4 bases lying between them. CDR1 is LNHDA, CDR2 SQIVND, per germline (reference sequence). The CDR3 extends over 14 amino acids. CDR3 region: CASSIVRNTGELFF. CDR3 nucleotide sequence: TGTGCCAGTAGTATAGTCAGGAACACCGGGGAGCTGTTTTTT.

This clone showed up just once. The chain combines TRBV27 with TRBJ1-2; 12 positions agree with TRBD1. This CDR3 is built from 16 residues. V was pared by 7 bases and J by 5 bases, with 11 bases of the junction left unmatched. Per the germline V gene, CDR1 is MNHEY and CDR2 is SMNVEV (reference sequence). CDR3 bases: TGTGCCAGCACCCGCTCGGGACAGGGGGCCCTATATGGCTACACCTTC. Encoded protein: CASTRSGQGALYGYTF.

This chain uses TRBV10-3 with TRBJ2-3; D not resolved. The germline V gene encodes CDR1 ENHRY and CDR2 SYGVKD. The CDR3 covers 16 residues. Trimming removed 4 bases from V and 0 bases from J, with 14 bases in between. The CDR3 spells CAISGSGFGSTDTQYF. DNA of the CDR3: TGTGCCATCAGTGGGTCAGGATTCGGAAGCACAGATACGCAGTATTTT.

This clone was detected only once. The V call is TRBV5-5, the J call TRBJ2-1, with TRBD2 as a possible D gene (5 bases). Germline CDR1 SGHKS, CDR2 YYEKEE (reference sequence). V was trimmed by 6 bases and J by 9 bases, leaving 10 bases between them. The CDR3 loop spans 11 amino acids. CDR3 residues: CASTTGSEQFF. The CDR3 DNA is TGTGCCAGCACCACGGGATCTGAGCAGTTCTTC. Supplemented by reference TRBV5-5 and TRBJ2-1, the full variable domain reads DAGVTQSPTHLIKTRGQQVTLRCSPISGHKSVSWYQQVLGQGPQFIFQYYEKEERGRGNFPDRFSARQFPNYSSELNVNALLLGDSALYLCASTTGSEQFFGPGTRLTVL.

The V gene is TRBV28, the J gene TRBJ2-1; 8 bases line up with TRBD2. CDR1 and CDR2 (germline): MDHEN, SYDVKM. The ends lost 4 bases at V and 9 bases at J; junction bases unmatched: 11. The CDR3 extends over 15 amino acids. CDR3 region: CASSSQAGDWIEQFF. The CDR3 nucleotides are TGTGCCAGCAGTTCTCAAGCGGGAGACTGGATTGAGCAGTTCTTC.

The chain is built from TRBV7-6 and TRBJ2-3; D remains unclear. Trimming shortened V by 2 bases and J by 6 bases, and 6 bases separated the two germline ends. The CDR3 is 12 residues long. CDR1 and CDR2 (germline): SGHVS, FNYEAQ. DNA for the CDR3: TGTGCCAGCAGCTTAAGTGGGGATACGCAGTATTTT. Protein product: CASSLSGDTQYF. Looking up the rest from reference TRBV7-6 and TRBJ2-3 gives the full variable domain: GAGVSQSPRYKVTKRGQDVALRCDPISGHVSLYWYRQALGQGPEFLTYFNYEAQQDKSGLPNDRFSAERPEGSISTLTIQRTEQRDSAMYRCASSLSGDTQYFGPGTRLTVL.

The chain employs TRBV18 and TRBJ1-5; D possibly corresponds to TRBD1 (5 bases). Germline CDR1 and CDR2: KGHSH and LQKENI. V was clipped by 4 bases and J by 2 bases, with 18 bases between them. This CDR3 comprises 17 residues. The CDR3 here is CASSLTGGGYGNQPQHF. CDR3 nucleotide sequence: TGTGCCAGCTCACTTACCGGCGGGGGGTATGGCAATCAGCCCCAGCATTTT.

V gene TRBV11-2 combines with J gene TRBJ2-2; TRBD2 matches 7 bases. The CDR3 runs to 15 residues. In germline, CDR1 is SGHAT, CDR2 FQNNGV. The junction had 7 bases not matched to a gene; V was cut back by 4 bases and J by 5 bases. CDR3 sequence: CASSSRDYETGELFF. The CDR3 coding sequence is TGTGCCAGCAGCTCACGGGACTATGAAACCGGGGAGCTGTTTTTT.

This clone was detected only once. The V gene is TRBV4-2, the J gene TRBJ1-5; D is uncertain. The germline CDR1 and CDR2 sequences are LGHNA and YNFKEQ. The CDR3 has 15 residues. The V and J ends lost 0 bases and 1 base respectively, with 7 bases between them. CDR3 region: CASSQDFRSNQPQHF. CDR3 nucleotide sequence: TGTGCCAGCAGCCAAGATTTCCGCAGCAATCAGCCCCAGCATTTT.

This clone has just a few counts. This sequence joins TRBV11-1 and TRBJ2-1; a weak D match, TRBD2 (7 bases). Trimming shortened V by 6 bases and J by 7 bases, and 16 bases separated the two germline ends. The CDR3 extends over 14 amino acids. Germline V gene sequence: CDR1 SGHAT, CDR2 FQDESV (reference sequence). The CDR3 DNA reads TGTGCCAGCAGTCCCCGCGGGGGCGGAAATGAGCAGTTCTTC. It encodes CASSPRGGGNEQFF.

The CDR3 loop is CASSLSLDRGRNSPLHF. In DNA, the CDR3 is TGTGCCAGCAGCCTATCTCTGGACAGGGGTCGTAATTCACCCCTCCACTTT. The gene calls are TRBV7-8 and TRBJ1-6; 9 nucleotides align to TRBD1. With V trimmed by 5 bases and J by 6 bases, 11 bases remained unmatched. CDR3 length: 17 residues. The germline V gene encodes CDR1 SGHVS and CDR2 FQNEAQ.

This rearrangement joins TRBV14 to TRBJ2-7; D perhaps matches TRBD2 (6 bases). The CDR3 sequence is 14 residues long. Germline CDR1 is SGHDN and CDR2 is FVKESK. The V and J ends lost 4 bases and 2 bases respectively, with 12 bases between them. CDR3 DNA sequence: TGTGCCAGCAGCCGGCTCGGGGGAACCTACGAGCAGTACTTC. Encoded protein: CASSRLGGTYEQYF.

The chain combines TRBV5-1 with TRBJ2-1, with a tentative D call TRBD2 (5 bases). With 4 bases removed from V and 6 bases from J, the gap between germline ends came to 11 bases. The CDR3 length is 13 residues. Germline V gives CDR1 SGHRS, CDR2 YFSETQ. The CDR3 bases are TGCGCCAGCAGCCATCTAGCATCCAATGAGCAGTTCTTC. Amino acid sequence: CASSHLASNEQFF. The complete variable domain, with remaining parts taken from reference TRBV5-1 and TRBJ2-1, reads KAGVTQTPRYLIKTRGQQVTLSCSPISGHRSVSWYQQTPGQGLQFLFEYFSETQRNKGNFPGRFSGRQFSNSRSEMNVSTLELGDSALYLCASSHLASNEQFFGPGTRLTVL.

This chain uses TRBV29-1 with TRBJ2-5; D is perhaps TRBD2 (5 bases). The V end lost 5 bases, the J end lost 5 bases, and 18 bases lay between the germline ends. Per germline, CDR1 SQVTM and CDR2 ANQGSEA. The CDR3 is made up of 14 amino acids. The CDR3, as DNA: TGCAGCGTTAGAGGTGGAGGTGGCAGGGAGACCCAGTACTTC. Its translation: CSVRGGGGRETQYF.

The gene calls are TRBV4-2 and TRBJ2-7; D possibly corresponds to TRBD2 (5 bases). The CDR3 loop spans 15 amino acids. Germline V lookup: CDR1 LGHNA, CDR2 YNFKEQ. V was clipped by 0 bases and J by 2 bases, with 11 bases between them. The CDR3 protein is CASSQEERSAYEQYF. The DNA for the CDR3 is TGTGCCAGCAGCCAAGAAGAGCGGTCAGCCTACGAGCAGTACTTC.

CDR3 bases: TGTGCCAGCAGTTTATGGAACACTGAAGCTTTCTTT. This codes for CASSLWNTEAFF. This chain links TRBV28 with TRBJ1-1; D is unresolved. Looked up from germline, CDR1 is MDHEN and CDR2 is SYDVKM. The CDR3 length is 12 residues. V lost 0 bases and J lost 1, with 0 bases in between.

This rearrangement joins TRBV28 to TRBJ2-1, with D perhaps matching TRBD2 (6 bases). CDR3 length equals 15 residues. The germline V gene has CDR1 MDHEN and CDR2 SYDVKM. The V end was cut by 8 bases, the J end by 7 bases, with 21 bases between. CDR3 bases: TGTGCCAGCCACCTCGGGGCGGGGACCGTTAATGAGCAGTTCTTC. Translating it yields CASHLGAGTVNEQFF.

The V gene is TRBV7-9, the J gene TRBJ1-1, with unresolved D. Germline values: CDR1 SEHNR, CDR2 FQNEAQ (reference sequence). This CDR3 region has 14 residues. Trimming stripped 5 bases from V and 1 base from J, with 11 bases between. The CDR3 protein is CASSPLRKNTEAFF. CDR3 DNA sequence: TGTGCCAGCAGCCCACTTCGTAAGAACACTGAAGCTTTCTTT.

The chain has TRBV6-2 or TRBV6-3 and TRBJ1-1; perhaps TRBD1 as D (6 bases). V lost 4 bases and J lost 3, with 12 bases in between. CDR1 MNHEY and CDR2 SVGEGT come from the germline V gene. This CDR3 has 14 amino acids. The CDR3 is CASSFQGWDTEAFF. The CDR3 nucleotides are TGTGCCAGCAGTTTTCAGGGGTGGGACACTGAAGCTTTCTTT.